The rows below give T cell receptor beta chains drawn from one sample of a study of metastatic and nonmetastatic thyroid tumors. TCRdb reassembled clones from the PCR reads with MiXCR. The table lists 20,000 to 25,000 clones, less than 15% of them singletons. Sequencing was carried out using blood. The receptor set was obtained from a male donor with papillary thyroid cancer or a benign thyroid nodule (not recorded which). Some clones in this sample may be carry-over from other donors' samples. The CDR3 runs from the conserved cysteine through the conserved F or W. The D gene is left open where the match is weak. Not every row has a clone size; where given, it reads once, few, many or a size class.

CDR3 length	D gene	clone size	V gene	J gene	CDR3 protein	CDR3 DNA
13	.	many	TRBV12-3/TRBV12-4	TRBJ1-4	CASSLGRFEKLFF	TGTGCCAGCAGTCTAGGCAGGTTTGAAAAACTGTTTTTT
15	TRBD1	many	TRBV5-1	TRBJ2-1	CASTDRPSSYNEQFF	TGCGCCAGCACGGACAGGCCATCCTCCTACAATGAGCAGTTCTTC
10	.	many	TRBV29-1	TRBJ2-5	CSAGGETQYF	TGCAGCGCCGGTGGGGAGACCCAGTACTTC
14	.	.	TRBV20-1	TRBJ1-6	CSAREESLNSPLHF	TGCAGTGCTAGAGAAGAGTCCCTAAATTCACCCCTCCACTTT
17	TRBD2	many	TRBV27	TRBJ2-4	CASKGLAGGSGRDIQYF	TGTGCCAGCAAGGGACTAGCGGGAGGGTCCGGTAGGGACATTCAGTACTTC
13	.	many	TRBV19	TRBJ2-5	CASRVRGQETQYF	TGTGCCAGTAGGGTAAGGGGTCAAGAGACCCAGTACTTC
14	.	few	TRBV6-4	TRBJ2-3	CASSKGPSTDTQYF	TGTGCCAGCAGCAAAGGACCTAGCACAGATACGCAGTATTTT
11	.	medium-sized	TRBV28	TRBJ2-1	CASSEPLEQFF	TGTGCCAGCAGTGAGCCACTTGAGCAGTTCTTC
14	TRBD1	.	TRBV10-3	TRBJ1-2	CAISDDRGNYGYTF	TGTGCCATCAGTGACGACAGGGGGAACTATGGCTACACCTTC
13	.	many	TRBV4-1	TRBJ1-1	CASSPRINTEAFF	TGCGCCAGCAGCCCCCGGATTAACACTGAAGCTTTCTTT
15	.	.	TRBV19	TRBJ1-5	CASSIVGYGNQPQHF	TGTGCCAGTAGTATAGTCGGGTATGGAAATCAGCCCCAGCATTTT
15	.	many	TRBV19	TRBJ2-5	CASSIGVVGKETQYF	TGTGCCAGTAGTATTGGAGTTGTGGGGAAAGAGACCCAGTACTTC
14	.	medium-sized	TRBV6-4	TRBJ2-2	CATRTGANTGELFF	TGTGCCACCAGGACGGGAGCGAACACCGGGGAGCTGTTTTTT
16	.	medium-sized	TRBV6-6	TRBJ2-2	CASSYSIGAGTGELFF	TGTGCCAGCAGTTACTCGATAGGGGCAGGGACCGGGGAGCTGTTTTTT
14	TRBD1	few	TRBV6-5	TRBJ1-1	CASSYGQGGTEAFF	TGTGCCAGCAGTTACGGACAGGGTGGAACTGAAGCTTTCTTT
14	.	few	TRBV30	TRBJ2-6	CAGMGLTGANVLTF	TGTGCCGGGATGGGGTTAACGGGGGCCAACGTCCTGACTTTC
17	.	many	TRBV5-1	TRBJ2-2	CASSLGVGGSNTGELFF	TGCGCCAGCAGCTTGGGAGTCGGGGGAAGCAACACCGGGGAGCTGTTTTTT
15	TRBD2	many	TRBV7-9	TRBJ2-1	CASSWTSGRGNEQFF	TGTGCCAGCAGCTGGACTAGCGGGAGGGGCAATGAGCAGTTCTTC
17	TRBD2	.	TRBV19	TRBJ2-1	CASSTRLAGVLYNEQFF	TGTGCCAGTAGTACCCGACTAGCGGGAGTTCTCTACAATGAGCAGTTCTTC
12	.	many	TRBV12-5	TRBJ2-3	CASAGGPGKQYF	TGTGCTAGTGCCGGGGGCCCCGGCAAGCAGTATTTT
14	.	.	TRBV11-1	TRBJ2-7	CASSLDGPLDEQYF	TGTGCCAGCAGCTTAGACGGGCCCCTCGACGAGCAGTACTTC
21	TRBD2	.	TRBV6-2/TRBV6-3	TRBJ2-3	CASSNHAGTSWRGIRSDTQYF	TGTGCCAGCAGTAACCATGCCGGGACTAGCTGGAGAGGGATAAGGTCAGATACGCAGTATTTT
13	.	.	TRBV27	TRBJ2-7	CASSLWPGYEQYF	TGTGCCAGCAGTTTATGGCCAGGATACGAGCAGTACTTC
15	.	many	TRBV5-4	TRBJ2-5	CASSLAGGQGETQYF	TGTGCCAGCAGCTTGGCCGGTGGGCAGGGCGAGACCCAGTACTTC
13	TRBD1	few	TRBV12-3/TRBV12-4	TRBJ2-1	CASSPRPGTGEFF	TGTGCCAGCAGCCCACGGCCGGGGACAGGGGAGTTCTTC
13	.	many	TRBV2	TRBJ2-5	CASSLAEVKTQYF	TGTGCCAGCAGCTTGGCGGAGGTGAAGACCCAGTACTTC
13	.	many	TRBV27	TRBJ2-7	CASSLVRAHEQYF	TGTGCCAGCAGTTTAGTTAGGGCCCACGAGCAGTACTTC
17	TRBD1	many	TRBV7-9	TRBJ1-5	CASSFGTGPYSNQPQHF	TGTGCCAGCAGCTTCGGGACAGGACCCTATAGCAATCAGCCCCAGCATTTT
15	TRBD2	many	TRBV14	TRBJ2-1	CASSQGSSGSYEQFF	TGTGCCAGCAGCCAAGGCTCTAGCGGGAGCTATGAGCAGTTCTTC
13	.	many	TRBV14	TRBJ2-3	CASSQERGDTQYF	TGTGCCAGCAGCCAAGAAAGGGGAGATACGCAGTATTTT
13	TRBD2	.	TRBV7-9	TRBJ2-5	CASSFAGEETQYF	TGTGCCAGCAGCTTTGCGGGAGAGGAGACCCAGTACTTC
14	TRBD1	many	TRBV3-1	TRBJ2-5	CASSQWTGEETQYF	TGTGCCAGCAGCCAGTGGACAGGAGAAGAGACCCAGTACTTC
16	.	medium-sized	TRBV6-1	TRBJ2-7	CASSEVKTVDKDEQYF	TGTGCCAGCAGTGAAGTGAAGACAGTGGACAAGGACGAGCAGTACTTC
15	.	few	TRBV6-6	TRBJ1-5	CASSYSAGRNQPQHF	TGTGCCAGCAGTTACTCGGCGGGACGCAATCAGCCCCAGCATTTT
13	TRBD1	.	TRBV6-1	TRBJ1-5	CASSTRGSQPQHF	TGTGCCAGCAGTACCAGGGGGAGTCAGCCCCAGCATTTT
13	.	many	TRBV10-3	TRBJ1-1	CATRLVMNTEAFF	TGTGCCACCCGTCTCGTGATGAACACTGAAGCTTTCTTT
17	TRBD2	few	TRBV6-2/TRBV6-3	TRBJ2-1	CASRGTSGMGSNNEQFF	TGTGCCAGCAGAGGGACTAGCGGGATGGGCTCTAACAATGAGCAGTTCTTC
13	.	many	TRBV3-1	TRBJ2-7	CASSQMVAHEQYF	TGTGCCAGCAGCCAAATGGTAGCGCACGAGCAGTACTTC
16	.	.	TRBV18	TRBJ2-1	CASSPLAVGAIDEQFF	TGTGCCAGCTCACCACTCGCTGTCGGGGCGATCGATGAGCAGTTCTTC
14	TRBD1	medium-sized	TRBV6-1	TRBJ2-7	CASGRQGGLGEQYF	TGTGCCAGCGGGAGACAGGGGGGCCTTGGGGAGCAGTACTTC